This is a list of T cell receptor beta chains from one sample in a study of T cell repertoires in cytomegalovirus infection. One entry per CDR3 protein, called by TCRdb with MiXCR from the reads. The sample contains fewer than 250,000 distinct CDR3 sequences, about 12% of which appear only once. The sample comprised PBMCs. Receptors were obtained from a human donor in good health (CMV status not recorded). Some clones in this sample may be carry-over from other donors' samples. The CDR3 runs from the conserved cysteine through the conserved F or W. Fields, in order: CDR3 protein, CDR3 DNA, V gene, J gene, D gene, CDR3 length, clone size. D genes are given only for firm matches. A row's size may be missing; if present it is once, few, many or a size class.

CDR3aa: CASSLFSGPGDTQYF
CDR3nt: TGTGCCAGCAGCCTATTCAGTGGGCCTGGAGATACGCAGTATTTT
v_gene: TRBV7-2
j_gene: TRBJ2-3
d_gene: .
len: 15
abundance: many

CDR3aa: CASSSPRGSEKQYF
CDR3nt: TGTGCCAGTAGTTCCCCTCGGGGGAGTGAAAAGCAGTACTTC
v_gene: TRBV19
j_gene: TRBJ2-7
d_gene: .
len: 14
abundance: few

CDR3aa: CASSLPNDRGYGYTF
CDR3nt: TGTGCCAGCAGTCTCCCCAACGACAGGGGATATGGCTACACCTTC
v_gene: TRBV28
j_gene: TRBJ1-2
d_gene: TRBD1
len: 15
abundance: .

CDR3aa: CSARDRENLDNEQFF
CDR3nt: TGCAGTGCTAGAGATAGGGAAAACTTAGACAATGAGCAGTTCTTC
v_gene: TRBV20-1
j_gene: TRBJ2-1
d_gene: .
len: 15
abundance: many

CDR3aa: CASSLAGQGGGAFF
CDR3nt: TGTGCCAGCAGCTTAGCCGGACAGGGAGGTGGAGCTTTCTTT
v_gene: TRBV7-2
j_gene: TRBJ1-1
d_gene: TRBD1
len: 14
abundance: many

CDR3aa: CSVGTGGSYEQYF
CDR3nt: TGCAGCGTCGGGACAGGGGGGTCCTACGAGCAGTACTTC
v_gene: TRBV29-1
j_gene: TRBJ2-7
d_gene: TRBD1
len: 13
abundance: .

CDR3aa: CASSQEVGGGNTGELFF
CDR3nt: TGTGCCAGCAGCCAAGAAGTCGGCGGTGGGAACACCGGGGAGCTGTTTTTT
v_gene: TRBV4-2
j_gene: TRBJ2-2
d_gene: .
len: 17
abundance: many

CDR3aa: CASRPRGSSYNEQYF
CDR3nt: TGTGCCAGCAGACCCCGGGGCAGCAGTTATAACGAGCAGTACTTC
v_gene: TRBV11-3
j_gene: TRBJ2-7
d_gene: .
len: 15
abundance: many

CDR3aa: CASSPRTTGPPQHF
CDR3nt: TGTGCCAGCAGCCCTCGGACAACCGGCCCGCCCCAGCATTTT
v_gene: TRBV7-2
j_gene: TRBJ1-5
d_gene: .
len: 14
abundance: many

CDR3aa: CASSLGLAEAYNEQFF
CDR3nt: TGTGCCAGCAGTTTAGGACTAGCTGAAGCCTACAATGAGCAGTTCTTC
v_gene: TRBV6-5
j_gene: TRBJ2-1
d_gene: TRBD2
len: 16
abundance: many

CDR3aa: CASSLERQVNSPLHF
CDR3nt: TGTGCCAGCAGCTTAGAACGGCAGGTTAATTCACCCCTCCACTTT
v_gene: TRBV7-2
j_gene: TRBJ1-6
d_gene: .
len: 15
abundance: few

CDR3aa: CSARVGRRGQFF
CDR3nt: TGCAGTGCTAGAGTGGGCAGGAGGGGGCAGTTCTTC
v_gene: TRBV20-1
j_gene: TRBJ2-1
d_gene: .
len: 12
abundance: few

CDR3aa: CASSLVGQPQHF
CDR3nt: TGTGCCAGCAGCTTAGTTGGTCAGCCCCAGCATTTT
v_gene: TRBV7-2
j_gene: TRBJ1-5
d_gene: .
len: 12
abundance: many

CDR3aa: CAISSTGIEGYTF
CDR3nt: TGTGCCATCAGCTCGACAGGGATAGAAGGCTACACCTTC
v_gene: TRBV10-3
j_gene: TRBJ1-2
d_gene: TRBD1
len: 13
abundance: many

CDR3aa: CASSLATHGFEQFF
CDR3nt: TGTGCCAGCAGCTTAGCAACGCACGGGTTTGAGCAGTTCTTC
v_gene: TRBV7-9
j_gene: TRBJ2-1
d_gene: .
len: 14
abundance: many

CDR3aa: CASSIGTSGVYNEQFF
CDR3nt: TGTGCCAGTAGTATAGGAACTAGCGGGGTCTACAATGAGCAGTTCTTC
v_gene: TRBV19
j_gene: TRBJ2-1
d_gene: TRBD2
len: 16
abundance: few

CDR3aa: CASTLRSLTSGSSAEQFF
CDR3nt: TGTGCCAGCACTCTCCGCTCCCTGACTAGCGGGTCGTCGGCTGAGCAGTTCTTC
v_gene: TRBV7-2
j_gene: TRBJ2-1
d_gene: TRBD2
len: 18
abundance: many

CDR3aa: CASSLAWPSRSYEQYF
CDR3nt: TGTGCCAGCAGCTTAGCGTGGCCTAGCAGATCCTACGAGCAGTACTTC
v_gene: TRBV7-2
j_gene: TRBJ2-7
d_gene: .
len: 16
abundance: many

CDR3aa: CASTVGHPYGYTF
CDR3nt: TGTGCCAGTACGGTGGGACACCCCTATGGCTACACCTTC
v_gene: TRBV19
j_gene: TRBJ1-2
d_gene: .
len: 13
abundance: .

CDR3aa: CASSLEGTGGVDEQFF
CDR3nt: TGCGCCAGCAGCTTGGAAGGGACAGGGGGTGTGGATGAGCAGTTCTTC
v_gene: TRBV5-1
j_gene: TRBJ2-1
d_gene: TRBD1
len: 16
abundance: many

CDR3aa: CASSSAGATTGELFF
CDR3nt: TGTGCCAGCAGCTCAGCGGGGGCCACCACCGGGGAGCTGTTTTTT
v_gene: TRBV7-2
j_gene: TRBJ2-2
d_gene: TRBD2
len: 15
abundance: many

CDR3aa: CSAMPGGDIQYF
CDR3nt: TGCAGTGCTATGCCCGGAGGGGACATTCAGTACTTC
v_gene: TRBV20-1
j_gene: TRBJ2-4
d_gene: .
len: 12
abundance: many

CDR3aa: CASSLSVLDRTQYF
CDR3nt: TGCGCCAGCAGCTTGTCCGTCCTGGATCGGACCCAGTACTTC
v_gene: TRBV5-1
j_gene: TRBJ2-5
d_gene: .
len: 14
abundance: many

CDR3aa: CASKKDGSTDTQYF
CDR3nt: TGTGCCAGCAAAAAGGACGGCAGCACAGATACGCAGTATTTT
v_gene: TRBV19
j_gene: TRBJ2-3
d_gene: .
len: 14
abundance: many

CDR3aa: CASSLGGRGNQPQHF
CDR3nt: TGCGCCAGCAGCTTAGGGGGAAGGGGCAATCAGCCCCAGCATTTT
v_gene: TRBV5-1
j_gene: TRBJ1-5
d_gene: .
len: 15
abundance: .